This T cell receptor (beta chain) stems from a study of CD8 T cells in Susac syndrome. The CDR3 length is 16 residues. Trimming at V came to 2 bases and at J to 5 bases, leaving 12 bases not matched to a gene. Germline values: CDR1 SGHRS, CDR2 YFSETQ. Random hexamers were used to reverse transcribe an amount of about 0.45 to 1 ug RNA. Amplification of TCR beta CDR3 by immunoSEQ multiplex PCR spanned 54 Vbeta and 13 Jbeta. TCRdb re-analysed the immunoSEQ multiplex PCR reads in MiXCR, keeping a single row per CDR3 protein. The sample consists of about 100,000 distinct CDR3 sequences, about 96% of them appearing once. Findings and limits, study-wide: In TEMRA cells and active patients, CD8+ clonal expansion in Susac reached its peak. Roughly 5 Susac-specific public clones appeared in CD8+ TEMRA repertoires, and some 15 in total CD8+ repertoires.

With respect to this clonotype: Its antigen is still unknown.

Source material: CD8+ T cells from PBMCs. The chain is built from TRBV5-1 and TRBJ1-2; 7 nucleotides align to TRBD1. The sequence was collected from a human donor with Susac syndrome. The CDR3, as DNA: TGCGCCAGCAGCTTAAACCCAAGAGACAGGGATTATGGCTACACCTTC. It yields the protein CASSLNPRDRDYGYTF.